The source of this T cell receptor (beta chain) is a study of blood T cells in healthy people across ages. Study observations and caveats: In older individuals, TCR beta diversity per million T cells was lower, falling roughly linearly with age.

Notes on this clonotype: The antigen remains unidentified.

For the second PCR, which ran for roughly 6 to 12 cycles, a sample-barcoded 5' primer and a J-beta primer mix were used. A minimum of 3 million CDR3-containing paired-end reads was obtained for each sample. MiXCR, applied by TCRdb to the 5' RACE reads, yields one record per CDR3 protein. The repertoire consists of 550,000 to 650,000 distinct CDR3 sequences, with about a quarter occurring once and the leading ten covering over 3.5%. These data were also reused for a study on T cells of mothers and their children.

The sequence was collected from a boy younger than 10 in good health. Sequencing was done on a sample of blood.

The CDR3 sequence is CASSEYGLAGKETQYF. The CDR3 DNA reads TGTGCCAGCAGTGAATACGGACTAGCGGGGAAGGAGACCCAGTACTTC. The chain employs TRBV25-1 and TRBJ2-5; TRBD2 aligns across 12 bases. CDR1 is MGHDK, CDR2 SYGVNS, per germline. Trimming at V came to 0 bases and at J to 5 bases, leaving 4 bases not matched to a gene. The CDR3 loop spans 16 amino acids. The full variable domain, completed using reference TRBV25-1 and TRBJ2-5, is EADIYQTPRYLVIGTGKKITLECSQTMGHDKMYWYQQDPGMELHLIHYSYGVNSTEKGDLSSESTVSRIRTEHFPLTLESARPSHTSQYLCASSEYGLAGKETQYFGPGTRLLVL.